This T cell receptor beta chain was captured by sequencing in a study of shared clonotypes between healthy human individuals. Repertoires were generated with immunoSEQ multiplex PCR, while TCRdb's copy carries only in-frame clones and drops some. The sample has about 1.5 million clones; around 98% are singletons. The germline V gene encodes CDR1 SGHNT and CDR2 YENEEA. Trimming took off 4 bases at V and 4 bases at J, with 11 bases between the two ends. There are 14 residues in the CDR3. This clone was counted a single time. Source material: naive CD4+ T cells sorted from blood. Subset noted: CD45RA+ positively selected. This chain connects TRBV11-3 to TRBJ2-1, with D tentatively TRBD1 (5 bases). This TCR was sampled from a man in his thirties or forties in good health. The DNA for the CDR3 is TGTGCCAGCAGCTCCGCCGACAGTTACAATGAGCAGTTCTTC. It yields the protein CASSSADSYNEQFF.